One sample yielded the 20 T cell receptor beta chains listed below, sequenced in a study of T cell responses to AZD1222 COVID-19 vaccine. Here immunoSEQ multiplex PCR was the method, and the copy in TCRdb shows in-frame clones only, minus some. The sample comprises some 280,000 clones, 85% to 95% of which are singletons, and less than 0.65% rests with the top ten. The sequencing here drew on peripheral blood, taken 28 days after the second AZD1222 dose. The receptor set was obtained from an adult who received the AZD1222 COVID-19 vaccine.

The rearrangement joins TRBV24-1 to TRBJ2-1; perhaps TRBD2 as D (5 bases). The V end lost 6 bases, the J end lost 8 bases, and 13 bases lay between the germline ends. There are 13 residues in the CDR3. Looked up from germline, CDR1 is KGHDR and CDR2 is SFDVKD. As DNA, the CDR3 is TGTGCCACCAGTCCGAGATTGGAGGATGAGCAGTTCTTC. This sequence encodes CATSPRLEDEQFF.

The CDR3 protein is CASSLSQGYYGYTF. DNA of the CDR3: TGTGCCAGCAGCTTATCGCAGGGCTACTATGGCTACACCTTC. The chain recombines TRBV7-2 with TRBJ1-2, with D perhaps TRBD1 (5 bases). The CDR3 runs 14 residues. Trimming left V 2 bases short and J 3 bases short, with 10 bases between. Germline V CDR1 and CDR2: SGHTA, FQGNSA.

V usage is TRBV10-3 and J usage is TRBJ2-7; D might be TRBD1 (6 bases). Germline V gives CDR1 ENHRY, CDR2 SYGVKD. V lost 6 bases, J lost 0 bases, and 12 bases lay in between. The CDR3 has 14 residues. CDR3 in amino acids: CAISPGTHSYEQYF. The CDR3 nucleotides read TGTGCCATCAGCCCCGGGACACACTCCTACGAGCAGTACTTC.

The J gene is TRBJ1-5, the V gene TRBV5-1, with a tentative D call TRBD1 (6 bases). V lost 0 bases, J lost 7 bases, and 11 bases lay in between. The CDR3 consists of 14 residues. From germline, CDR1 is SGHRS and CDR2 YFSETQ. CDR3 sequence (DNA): TGCGCCAGCAGCTTGGGGGGGCCGGGGCAGCCCCAGCATTTT. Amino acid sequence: CASSLGGPGQPQHF. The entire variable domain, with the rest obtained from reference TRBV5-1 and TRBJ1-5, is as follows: KAGVTQTPRYLIKTRGQQVTLSCSPISGHRSVSWYQQTPGQGLQFLFEYFSETQRNKGNFPGRFSGRQFSNSRSEMNVSTLELGDSALYLCASSLGGPGQPQHFGDGTRLSIL.

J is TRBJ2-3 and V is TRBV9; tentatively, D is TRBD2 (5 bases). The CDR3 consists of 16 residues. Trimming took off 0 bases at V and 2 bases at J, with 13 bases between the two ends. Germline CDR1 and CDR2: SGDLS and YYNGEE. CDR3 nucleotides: TGTGCCAGCAGCGTAGTGGCCAGCGGCCTCACAGATACGCAGTATTTT. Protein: CASSVVASGLTDTQYF.

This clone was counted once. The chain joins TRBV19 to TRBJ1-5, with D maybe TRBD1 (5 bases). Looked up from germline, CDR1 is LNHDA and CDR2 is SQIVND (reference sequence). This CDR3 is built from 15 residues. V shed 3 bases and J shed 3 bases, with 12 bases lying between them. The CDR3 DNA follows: TGTGCCAGTAGTATTGGGGCAGGGATCAATCAGCCCCAGCATTTT. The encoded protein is CASSIGAGINQPQHF.

DNA for the CDR3: TGTGCCAGTAGTACCTTCGGGGGGAACACTGAAGCTTTCTTT. This encodes CASSTFGGNTEAFF. The chain combines TRBV19 with TRBJ1-1; tentatively, D is TRBD1 (5 bases). Germline CDR1 and CDR2: LNHDA and SQIVND (reference sequence). Trimming stripped 4 bases from V and 1 base from J, with 10 bases between. This CDR3 region has 14 residues.

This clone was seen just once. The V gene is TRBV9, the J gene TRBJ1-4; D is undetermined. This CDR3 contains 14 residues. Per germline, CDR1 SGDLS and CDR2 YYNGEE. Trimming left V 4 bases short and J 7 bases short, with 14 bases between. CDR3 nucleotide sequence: TGTGCCAGCAGCCTTGGACCGAGTGGTGAAAAACTGTTTTTT. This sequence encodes CASSLGPSGEKLFF.

The CDR3 loop is CASSVGTGAGQPQHF. CDR3 sequence (DNA): TGTGCCAGCAGCGTCGGGACAGGGGCCGGTCAGCCCCAGCATTTT. The chain has TRBV9 and TRBJ1-5, with TRBD1 matching 10 bases. CDR1 and CDR2 (germline): SGDLS, YYNGEE. CDR3 length: 15 residues. After removal of 2 bases from V and 6 bases from J, the junction contained 5 bases not matched to a gene.

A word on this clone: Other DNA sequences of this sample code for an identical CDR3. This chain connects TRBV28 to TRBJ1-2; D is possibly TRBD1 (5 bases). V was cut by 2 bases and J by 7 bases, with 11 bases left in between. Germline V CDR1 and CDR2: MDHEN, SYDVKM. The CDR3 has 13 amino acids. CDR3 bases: TGTGCCAGCAGTTTAGGTCAGGGAGGTGGCTACACCTTC. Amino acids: CASSLGQGGGYTF.

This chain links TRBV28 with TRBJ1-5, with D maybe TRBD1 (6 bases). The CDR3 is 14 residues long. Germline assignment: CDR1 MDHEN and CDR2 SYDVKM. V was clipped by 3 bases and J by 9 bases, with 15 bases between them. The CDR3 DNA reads TGTGCCAGCAGTTTGCGGGACACCTTTTCGCCCCAGCATTTT. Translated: CASSLRDTFSPQHF.

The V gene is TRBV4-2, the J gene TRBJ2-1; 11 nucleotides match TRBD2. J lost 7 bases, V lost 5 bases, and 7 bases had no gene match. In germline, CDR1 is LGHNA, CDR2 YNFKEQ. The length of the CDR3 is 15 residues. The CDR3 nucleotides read TGTGCCAGCAGCGGTACTAGCGGGAGTAGGAATGAGCAGTTCTTC. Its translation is CASSGTSGSRNEQFF.

The CDR3 spells CASRLSGGTGELFF. CDR3 DNA sequence: TGCGCCAGCAGATTATCAGGGGGCACCGGGGAGCTGTTTTTT. This chain connects TRBV5-1 to TRBJ2-2; TRBD1 agrees at 7 bases. Per germline, CDR1 SGHRS and CDR2 YFSETQ. Unmatched junction bases numbered 5, after V lost 5 bases and J lost 4 bases. The CDR3 length is 14 residues.

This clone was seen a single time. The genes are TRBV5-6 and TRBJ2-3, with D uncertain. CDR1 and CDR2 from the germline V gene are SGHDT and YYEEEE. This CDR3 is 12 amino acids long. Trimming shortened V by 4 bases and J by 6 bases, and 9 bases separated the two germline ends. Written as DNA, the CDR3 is TGTGCCAGCAGCCAAACTACGGATACGCAGTATTTT. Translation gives CASSQTTDTQYF.

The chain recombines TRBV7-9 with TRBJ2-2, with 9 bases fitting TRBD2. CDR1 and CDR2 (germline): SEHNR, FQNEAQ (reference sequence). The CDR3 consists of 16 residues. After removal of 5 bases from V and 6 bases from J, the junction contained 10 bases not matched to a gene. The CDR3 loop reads CASSPPSGAPPGELFF. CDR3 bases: TGTGCCAGCAGCCCCCCTAGCGGGGCCCCCCCCGGGGAGCTGTTTTTT.

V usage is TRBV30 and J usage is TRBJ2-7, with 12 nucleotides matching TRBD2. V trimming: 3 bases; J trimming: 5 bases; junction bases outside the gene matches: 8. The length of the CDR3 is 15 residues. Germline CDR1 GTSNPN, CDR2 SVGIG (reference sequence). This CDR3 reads CAWRLAGGLVHEQYF. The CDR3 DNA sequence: TGTGCCTGGAGACTAGCGGGAGGACTTGTCCACGAGCAGTACTTC.

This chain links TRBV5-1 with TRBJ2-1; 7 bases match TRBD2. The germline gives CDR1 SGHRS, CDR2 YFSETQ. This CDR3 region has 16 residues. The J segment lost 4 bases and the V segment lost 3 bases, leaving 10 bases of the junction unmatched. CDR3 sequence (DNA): TGCGCCAGCAGCTCCCTCATAAGCGGGATTTACAATGAGCAGTTCTTC. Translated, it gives CASSSLISGIYNEQFF.

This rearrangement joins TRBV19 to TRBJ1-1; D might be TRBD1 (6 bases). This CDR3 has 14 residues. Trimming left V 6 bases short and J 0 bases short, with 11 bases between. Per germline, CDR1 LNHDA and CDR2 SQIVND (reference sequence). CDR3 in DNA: TGTGCCAGTAGCGTGGGACAACTGAACACTGAAGCTTTCTTT. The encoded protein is CASSVGQLNTEAFF.

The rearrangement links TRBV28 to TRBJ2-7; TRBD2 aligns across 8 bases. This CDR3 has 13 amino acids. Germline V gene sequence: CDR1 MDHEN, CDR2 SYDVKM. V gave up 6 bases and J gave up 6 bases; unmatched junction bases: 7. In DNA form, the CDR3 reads TGTGCCAGCAGACCAGCGGGAGCAAGCGAGCAGTACTTC. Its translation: CASRPAGASEQYF.

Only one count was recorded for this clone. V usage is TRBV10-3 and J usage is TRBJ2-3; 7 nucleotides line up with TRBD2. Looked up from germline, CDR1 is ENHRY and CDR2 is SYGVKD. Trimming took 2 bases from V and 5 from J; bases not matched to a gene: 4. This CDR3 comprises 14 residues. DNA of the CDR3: TGTGCCATCAGTGAGGGACTAGAGGGAGATACGCAGTATTTT. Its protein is CAISEGLEGDTQYF.